The 14 T cell receptor beta chains given below trace back to one sample, sequenced in a study of regulatory T cells in long-lasting Graves disease. This sample's time point: newly diagnosed GD, antithyroid drugs for less than 3 months. RNA isolated from PBMCs was used to make the TCR library. Assembly of TCR beta libraries relied on iRepertoire HTBI primers together with Arm-PCR of CDR3 regions. Using its own MiXCR run on the multiplex PCR reads, TCRdb lists one record per CDR3 protein. The table includes over 300,000 distinct CDR3 sequences, around 15% detected once. Sequenced here: peripheral blood mononuclear cells (PBMCs), sampled at new diagnosis, from a patient treated with antithyroid drugs. The receptor source for this set is a female donor with Graves disease.

The V and J genes are TRBV5-1 and TRBJ2-2; D is perhaps TRBD1 (6 bases). CDR3 length: 19 amino acids. The germline V gene has CDR1 SGHRS and CDR2 YFSETQ. Deletions cut 2 bases from V and 0 bases from J, with 20 bases between. For the CDR3, the DNA is TGCGCCAGCAGCTTTGAATATCTGGGGCAGGGGTCGAACACCGGGGAGCTGTTTTTT. It encodes CASSFEYLGQGSNTGELFF. The full variable domain, its missing parts supplied by reference TRBV5-1 and TRBJ2-2, is KAGVTQTPRYLIKTRGQQVTLSCSPISGHRSVSWYQQTPGQGLQFLFEYFSETQRNKGNFPGRFSGRQFSNSRSEMNVSTLELGDSALYLCASSFEYLGQGSNTGELFFGEGSRLTVL.

This clonotype was recorded many times. This chain joins TRBV20-1 and TRBJ1-1; TRBD1 is a possible D gene (6 bases). The CDR3 sequence is 15 residues long. The V end was cut by 0 bases, the J end by 3 bases, with 14 bases between. Germline V gene sequence: CDR1 DFQATT, CDR2 SNEGSKA (reference sequence). CDR3 in amino acids: CSARDTGPSHTEAFF. CDR3 sequence (DNA): TGCAGTGCTAGAGATACAGGGCCGAGCCACACTGAAGCTTTCTTT.

The table lists this clonotype with many counts. The V call is TRBV7-2, the J call TRBJ2-1; D is possibly TRBD1 (5 bases). The CDR3 has 17 residues. Per the germline V gene, CDR1 is SGHTA and CDR2 is FQGNSA. V was pared by 4 bases and J by 3 bases, with 19 bases between. The CDR3 sequence is CASSSIPTDRYYNEQFF. The CDR3 DNA sequence: TGTGCCAGCAGCTCCATACCCACCGACAGATACTACAATGAGCAGTTCTTC.

This clonotype has ten or more counts. This sequence joins TRBV29-1 and TRBJ2-1; 10 bases map to TRBD2. The CDR3 contains 15 residues. Germline values: CDR1 SQVTM, CDR2 ANQGSEA. V was clipped by 1 base and J by 12 bases; unmatched bases: 12. The CDR3 DNA sequence: TGCAGCGTTGAAGCACGGCTAGCGGGAGTTAGGGGGCAGTTCTTC. This translates into CSVEARLAGVRGQFF.

In this sample, this clonotype turned up many times. V and J are TRBV5-1 and TRBJ2-5, with TRBD2 identical over 12 bases. This CDR3 comprises 20 residues. From germline, CDR1 is SGHRS and CDR2 YFSETQ. V lost 0 bases to trimming and J lost 0 bases; unmatched junction nucleotides: 12. The CDR3 sequence: CASSLGLAGEEVGDQETQYF. CDR3 bases: TGCGCCAGCAGCTTGGGACTAGCGGGAGAAGAGGTCGGGGACCAAGAGACCCAGTACTTC.

The V and J genes are TRBV7-6 and TRBJ1-2; D gene ambiguous. V lost 1 base to trimming and J lost 0 bases, with 9 bases between them. CDR3 size: 15 residues. From germline, CDR1 is SGHVS and CDR2 FNYEAQ. CDR3 protein: CASSLERWPNYGYTF. The CDR3 DNA is TGTGCCAGCAGCTTAGAAAGGTGGCCTAACTATGGCTACACCTTC. Drawing the rest from reference TRBV7-6 and TRBJ1-2, the complete variable domain is GAGVSQSPRYKVTKRGQDVALRCDPISGHVSLYWYRQALGQGPEFLTYFNYEAQQDKSGLPNDRFSAERPEGSISTLTIQRTEQRDSAMYRCASSLERWPNYGYTFGSGTRLTVV.

In its sample, this clonotype was seen many times. The chain recombines TRBV7-8 with TRBJ2-7; tentative D call: TRBD1 (5 bases). Germline-derived CDR1 and CDR2 are SGHVS and FQNEAQ. This CDR3 is built from 18 residues. Trimming removed 5 bases from V and 4 bases from J, with 27 bases in between. The CDR3 sequence is CASSPPMAGPHLTYEQYF. The CDR3 nucleotides read TGTGCCAGCAGCCCCCCAATGGCAGGGCCTCACCTCACATACGAGCAGTACTTC.

There are many counts of this clonotype. V is TRBV7-8 and J is TRBJ2-3, with 7 bases aligning to TRBD2. The CDR3 is made up of 16 amino acids. Germline CDR1 SGHVS, CDR2 FQNEAQ. The junction had 9 bases not matched to a gene; V was cut back by 4 bases and J by 2 bases. As DNA, the CDR3 is TGTGCCAGCAGCTCGAAACTAGCGTCTTACACAGATACGCAGTATTTT. Translated, it gives CASSSKLASYTDTQYF.

This clonotype was counted ten times or more. The chain links TRBV5-4 to TRBJ2-5, with 13 bases identical to TRBD2. V trimming: 6 bases; J trimming: 5 bases; junction bases outside the gene matches: 16. The germline V gene encodes CDR1 SGHNT and CDR2 YYREEE (reference sequence). The length of the CDR3 is 18 residues. This CDR3 is CASTAGTSGASSGETQYF. The CDR3 DNA follows: TGTGCCAGCACCGCCGGGACTAGCGGGGCATCCTCCGGGGAGACCCAGTACTTC.

This clonotype was recorded at least ten times. The chain has TRBV7-6 and TRBJ2-3; 7 bases align to TRBD2. The CDR3 has 17 residues. The ends lost 2 bases at V and 3 bases at J; junction bases unmatched: 11. Per germline, CDR1 SGHVS and CDR2 FNYEAQ. CDR3 region: CASSLPPFGGGTDTQYF. CDR3 nucleotides: TGTGCCAGCAGCTTACCCCCTTTCGGGGGAGGGACAGATACGCAGTATTTT.

This clonotype was counted only a few times. This chain connects TRBV10-3 to TRBJ2-3, with D perhaps being TRBD1 or TRBD2 (6 bases each). There are 17 residues in the CDR3. Trimming left V 2 bases short and J 1 base short, with 16 bases between. The germline CDR1 and CDR2 sequences are ENHRY and SYGVKD. The CDR3 is CAISEPQGGIGTDTQYF. CDR3 DNA: TGTGCCATCAGTGAGCCCCAAGGGGGGATCGGCACAGATACGCAGTATTTT.

This sequence joins TRBV12-3 or TRBV12-4 and TRBJ1-1; D might be TRBD1 (5 bases). With 6 bases removed from V and 8 bases from J, the gap between germline ends came to 16 bases. The CDR3 is 13 residues long. In DNA, the CDR3 is TGTGCCAGCAGAAGATTTCAGGGATCAGAAGCTTTCTTT. It is translated as CASRRFQGSEAFF.

This clonotype was counted at least ten times. This chain links TRBV7-3 with TRBJ2-2; D is possibly TRBD1 (6 bases). The germline CDR1 and CDR2 sequences are SGHTA and FQGTGA. V dropped 2 bases and J dropped 1 base, with 11 bases sitting between them. The CDR3 extends over 16 amino acids. The CDR3 coding sequence is TGTGCCAGCAGCTTAGCCAGGGGCCGGAACACCGGGGAGCTGTTTTTT. It yields the protein CASSLARGRNTGELFF.

The CDR3 is CASSLGVAGVAIEETQYF. In DNA form, the CDR3 reads TGTGCCAGCAGCTTAGGCGTAGCGGGGGTCGCGATTGAAGAGACCCAGTACTTC. The chain is built from TRBV7-2 and TRBJ2-5; the match to TRBD2 covers 9 bases. J lost 3 bases, V lost 1 base, and 12 bases had no gene match. The V gene's germline CDR1 is SGHTA and CDR2 FQGNSA. The CDR3 extends over 18 amino acids.